Listed below are T cell receptor beta chains from one sample, sequenced in a study of blood T cell repertoires in COVID-19. The protocol was immunoSEQ multiplex PCR, while the TCRdb copy is restricted to in-frame clones and leaves out a portion. Of approximately 350,000 clones in the sample, about 89% were seen once. The sample consisted of peripheral blood. These receptor sequences come from a woman in her 30s with COVID-19, enrolled during active disease. Each CDR3 is given with its conserved first and last residue. Each record gives: CDR3 length, V gene, clone size, J gene, D gene, CDR3 protein, CDR3 DNA. The D gene is left open where the match is weak. Clone size is not always given. Where it is, it says once, few, many or a class for expanded clones.

>15|TRBV15|NA|TRBJ2-3|NA
CATSRDRSGGDTQYF
TGTGCCACCAGCAGAGACAGATCTGGAGGGGATACGCAGTATTTT
>12|TRBV6-2/TRBV6-3|NA|TRBJ2-1|NA
CASSRDYNEQFF
TGTGCCAGCAGTCGCGACTACAATGAGCAGTTCTTC
>16|TRBV6-2/TRBV6-3|NA|TRBJ1-4|TRBD1
CASSYITGEANEKLFF
TGTGCCAGCAGTTACATTACAGGGGAGGCTAATGAAAAACTGTTTTTT
>16|TRBV29-1|NA|TRBJ2-1|TRBD1
CSVVVWGRGPYNEQFF
TGCAGCGTTGTGGTCTGGGGTAGGGGGCCTTACAATGAGCAGTTCTTC
>16|TRBV7-2|NA|TRBJ2-1|NA
CASSLRGLKAWNEQFF
TGTGCCAGCAGCTTACGGGGACTCAAGGCCTGGAATGAGCAGTTCTTC
>15|TRBV14|NA|TRBJ1-1|NA
CASSLRWERGTEAFF
TGTGCCAGCAGCCTTCGGTGGGAAAGGGGCACTGAAGCTTTCTTT
>18|TRBV5-1|NA|TRBJ2-1|TRBD2
CASSHGTSGSSSYNEQFF
TGCGCCAGCAGCCATGGGACTAGCGGGAGTAGCTCCTACAATGAGCAGTTCTTC
>16|TRBV9|NA|TRBJ2-1|TRBD2
CASSVGTSGDYNEQFF
TGTGCCAGCAGCGTAGGGACTAGCGGGGATTACAATGAGCAGTTCTTC
>13|TRBV3-1/TRBV3-2|NA|TRBJ1-2|NA
CASSQVGSYGYTF
TGTGCCAGCAGCCAAGTGGGCTCCTATGGCTACACCTTC
>14|TRBV21-1|NA|TRBJ2-1|NA
CASSKEAGNPEQFF
TGTGCCAGCAGCAAAGAGGCAGGAAACCCCGAGCAGTTCTTC
>16|TRBV24-1|once|TRBJ2-2|TRBD2
CATSDPSGGNTGELFF
TGTGCCACCAGTGATCCTAGCGGGGGGAACACCGGGGAGCTGTTTTTT
>15|TRBV4-2|NA|TRBJ2-7|TRBD1
CASSSHRGVVSEQYF
TGTGCCAGCAGCTCCCACAGGGGAGTTGTCTCCGAGCAGTACTTC
>14|TRBV4-2|NA|TRBJ1-1|NA
CASSQGTQGTEAFF
TGTGCCAGCAGCCAAGGGACGCAGGGCACTGAAGCTTTCTTT
>17|TRBV5-1|NA|TRBJ2-6|NA
CASSFGRGSSGANVLTF
TGCGCCAGCAGCTTCGGTCGGGGGAGCTCTGGGGCCAACGTCCTGACTTTC
>13|TRBV18|NA|TRBJ1-5|NA
CASSPGLNQPQHF
TGTGCCAGCTCGCCGGGTCTCAATCAGCCCCAGCATTTT
>15|TRBV19|NA|TRBJ2-5|TRBD1
CASSINKGAGETQYF
TGTGCCAGTAGTATTAATAAGGGGGCGGGAGAGACCCAGTACTTC